Shown below are 26 T cell receptor beta chains from a single sample sequenced in a study of cytomegalovirus exposure and HLA in healthy donors. A multiplex PCR was run with 60 Vbeta primers and 13 Jbeta primers. Assay: immunoSEQ multiplex PCR; the TCRdb copy retains only in-frame clones and omits some. The sample contains about 110,000 clones, over 60% of which appear only once. Source material: PBMCs. The receptors here all came from an older woman in good health and CMV-seropositive.

The genes are TRBV11-1 and TRBJ2-1, with unresolved D. The CDR3 length is 13 residues. CDR1 SGHAT and CDR2 FQDESV come from the germline V gene (reference sequence). Trimming removed 1 base from V and 6 bases from J, with 7 bases in between. The DNA of the CDR3 is TGTGCCAGCAGCTTAGTAGTGTCCAATGAGCAGTTCTTC. It translates to CASSLVVSNEQFF.

A single count supports this clone. The chain is built from TRBV4-1 and TRBJ1-1; D not certain. The V gene lost 7 bases and the J gene lost 0 bases, with 18 bases spanning the gap. This CDR3 is 16 amino acids long. Germline assignment: CDR1 MGHRA and CDR2 YSYEKL. For the CDR3, the DNA is TGCGCCAGCACTTACAGAGTCGGGAGGCTGAACACTGAAGCTTTCTTT. As protein: CASTYRVGRLNTEAFF.

V is TRBV29-1 and J is TRBJ1-1, with TRBD1 as a possible D gene (5 bases). V was clipped by 4 bases and J by 7 bases, with 10 bases between them. Germline V gene data show CDR1 as SQVTM and CDR2 as ANQGSEA. The CDR3 extends over 11 amino acids. The CDR3 region has the DNA TGCAGCGTTGTCGGGCAGGGTGAAGCTTTCTTT. This gives the protein CSVVGQGEAFF. Full variable domain (missing parts from reference TRBV29-1 and TRBJ1-1): SAVISQKPSRDICQRGTSLTIQCQVDSQVTMMFWYRQQPGQSLTLIATANQGSEATYESGFVIDKFPISRPNLTFSTLTVSNMSPEDSSIYLCSVVGQGEAFFGQGTRLTVV.

V is TRBV25-1 and J is TRBJ2-2; D perhaps matches TRBD1 (6 bases). Per the germline V gene, CDR1 is MGHDK and CDR2 is SYGVNS. V lost 3 bases to trimming and J lost 5 bases, with 16 bases between them. The CDR3 runs to 16 residues. The CDR3 nucleotides are TGTGCCAGCAGTGACACGTCAGGGGTTGGAACCGGGGAGCTGTTTTTT. Its protein product is CASSDTSGVGTGELFF. The full variable domain, completed using reference TRBV25-1 and TRBJ2-2, is EADIYQTPRYLVIGTGKKITLECSQTMGHDKMYWYQQDPGMELHLIHYSYGVNSTEKGDLSSESTVSRIRTEHFPLTLESARPSHTSQYLCASSDTSGVGTGELFFGEGSRLTVL.

With respect to this clone: At one of its ends the junction is not consistent with the germline gene, which may arise from a read error. The chain is built from TRBV7-9 and TRBJ1-3; D perhaps matches TRBD1 (6 bases). Germline V gene sequence: CDR1 SEHNR, CDR2 FQNEAQ (reference sequence). This CDR3 is built from 16 residues. CDR3 in DNA: TGTTCCAGCAGCCTGCAAGGGACATCTTCCGGAAACACCATATATTTT. Its translation: CSSSLQGTSSGNTIYF.

Comments on this clone: One end of the junction fails to match germline, which may point to a read error. CDR3 sequence (DNA): TGTTCCAGCAGCTTAGGGACAGACACAGATACGCAGTATTTT. Its translation: CSSSLGTDTDTQYF. This chain joins TRBV7-9 and TRBJ2-3; 7 positions match TRBD1. The CDR3 length is 14 residues. In germline, CDR1 is SEHNR, CDR2 FQNEAQ (reference sequence). Looking up the rest from reference TRBV7-9 and TRBJ2-3 gives the full variable domain: DTGVSQNPRHKITKRGQNVTFRCDPISEHNRLYWYRQTLGQGPEFLTYFQNEAQLEKSRLLSDRFSAERPKGSFSTLEIQRTEQGDSAMYLCSSSLGTDTDTQYFGPGTRLTVL.

J is TRBJ2-7 and V is TRBV6-5; D is unclear. Germline CDR1 reads MNHEY; CDR2 reads SVGAGI. V gave up 0 bases and J gave up 6 bases, with 6 bases separating them. This CDR3 region has 12 residues. This CDR3 reads CASSYSMSEQYF. For the CDR3, the DNA is TGTGCCAGCAGTTACTCTATGAGCGAGCAGTACTTC.

The CDR3, as DNA: TGTGCCAGCAGCCCCCGGCGACAGGGGGGGAATGAAAAACTGTTTTTT. Translated: CASSPRRQGGNEKLFF. The rearrangement links TRBV14 to TRBJ1-4; 9 nucleotides agree with TRBD1. Germline V gene sequence: CDR1 SGHDN, CDR2 FVKESK. The CDR3 consists of 16 residues. V was clipped by 4 bases and J by 5 bases; unmatched bases: 8.

CDR3 DNA sequence: TGCGCCAGCAGTGAATCGGCTAGCGGGTGGTACGAGCAGTACTTC. As protein: CASSESASGWYEQYF. The chain recombines TRBV10-1 with TRBJ2-7, with 8 bases lining up with TRBD2. The CDR3 spans 15 residues. The germline gives CDR1 WNHNN, CDR2 SYGVQD (reference sequence). Trimming removed 3 bases from V and 4 bases from J; junction bases left unmatched: 8.

The genes are TRBV2 and TRBJ1-6; maybe TRBD1 (5 bases). Germline V CDR1 and CDR2: SNHLY, FYNNEI. V was clipped by 2 bases and J by 4 bases, with 18 bases between them. There are 18 residues in the CDR3. The CDR3 sequence: CASSESGQPGAYNSPLHF. The DNA for the CDR3 is TGTGCCAGCAGTGAATCCGGACAACCGGGAGCATATAATTCACCCCTCCACTTT.

The chain combines TRBV29-1 with TRBJ2-1, with TRBD2 as a possible D gene (6 bases). CDR3 length: 14 amino acids. CDR1 SQVTM and CDR2 ANQGSEA come from the germline V gene. Trimming took 8 bases from V and 2 from J, leaving 16 bases between them. The CDR3 here is CSQTPGLTYNEQFF. Written as DNA, the CDR3 is TGCAGCCAGACCCCGGGACTGACCTACAATGAGCAGTTCTTC.

This sequence joins TRBV14 and TRBJ1-3; D not resolved. The germline gives CDR1 SGHDN, CDR2 FVKESK. Trimming stripped 4 bases from V and 4 bases from J, with 14 bases between. This CDR3 spans 15 amino acids. The CDR3 DNA is TGTGCCAGCAGCCGCCTATCCGGGTACGGAAACACCATATATTTT. It specifies CASSRLSGYGNTIYF.

The chain couples TRBV7-3 to TRBJ2-5; D unclear. V lost 8 bases to trimming and J lost 5 bases, with 12 bases between them. The CDR3 extends over 12 amino acids. Per the germline V gene, CDR1 is SGHTA and CDR2 is FQGTGA. The CDR3 region has the DNA TGTGCCAGCTCCATGGTCGGGGAGACCCAGTACTTC. Its protein product is CASSMVGETQYF.

This clone appeared once. The chain carries TRBV6-1 and TRBJ1-2, with D perhaps TRBD1 (5 bases). The CDR3 is made up of 15 amino acids. CDR1 is MNHNS and CDR2 is SASEGT in the germline V gene. V was cut by 6 bases and J by 5 bases, with 19 bases left in between. CDR3 in amino acids: CASRGQGGVGYGYTF. In DNA form, the CDR3 reads TGTGCCAGCAGGGGTCAGGGAGGAGTTGGATATGGCTACACCTTC.

This clone has a single count. The chain carries TRBV4-1 and TRBJ2-1; TRBD2 is a possible D gene (6 bases). Germline V gene sequence: CDR1 MGHRA, CDR2 YSYEKL. The CDR3 is 19 amino acids. Between the trimmed V and J ends, which lost 0 bases and 6 bases, there was a span of 24 bases. The CDR3 sequence: CASSQDGVPGDARRNEQFF. CDR3 coding DNA: TGCGCCAGCAGCCAAGATGGAGTTCCGGGGGACGCCCGACGCAATGAGCAGTTCTTC.

The gene calls are TRBV9 and TRBJ2-1, with D perhaps matching TRBD2 (6 bases). Germline lookup yields CDR1 SGDLS and CDR2 YYNGEE. CDR3 size: 15 residues. Trimming removed 2 bases at V and 4 bases at J, with 13 bases between. CDR3 loop: CASSVSGVGYNEQFF. The CDR3 nucleotides read TGTGCCAGCAGCGTTTCGGGAGTTGGATACAATGAGCAGTTCTTC.

The chain joins TRBV5-1 to TRBJ2-7, with TRBD1 matching over 7 bases. Germline CDR1 and CDR2: SGHRS and YFSETQ. CDR3 size: 14 residues. Trimming took 4 bases from V and 2 from J; bases not matched to a gene: 6. CDR3 protein: CASSQQGTTYEQYF. DNA for the CDR3: TGCGCCAGCAGCCAACAGGGGACCACCTACGAGCAGTACTTC.

This chain links TRBV5-1 with TRBJ1-4, with a tentative D call TRBD1 (5 bases). Per germline, CDR1 SGHRS and CDR2 YFSETQ. The CDR3 is 13 amino acids. V was pared by 4 bases and J by 8 bases, with 12 bases between. As DNA, the CDR3 is TGCGCCAGCAGCACGGGGGGTGCGGAAAAACTGTTTTTT. Its translation is CASSTGGAEKLFF.

This sequence joins TRBV5-5 and TRBJ2-7; TRBD1 is a possible D gene (5 bases). CDR3 length equals 15 residues. The V gene lost 2 bases and the J gene lost 9 bases, with 21 bases spanning the gap. In germline, CDR1 is SGHKS, CDR2 YYEKEE (reference sequence). CDR3 region: CASSFGLTVQERQYF. The CDR3 coding sequence is TGTGCCAGCAGCTTTGGTTTGACAGTCCAGGAACGGCAGTACTTC.

The count of this clone is one. V and J are TRBV5-1 and TRBJ2-7; D is perhaps TRBD1 (6 bases). Germline CDR1 and CDR2: SGHRS and YFSETQ. The CDR3 is 13 residues long. Deletions cut 4 bases from V and 2 bases from J, with 10 bases between. The CDR3 here is CASSDRTPYEQYF. CDR3 DNA: TGCGCCAGCAGCGACAGGACTCCCTACGAGCAGTACTTC.

This chain links TRBV21-1 with TRBJ1-1; the table's D gene call, TRBD1, was not cross checked with the DNA. TRBV21-1 is shown as a pseudogene. The CDR3 is made up of 12 amino acids. The CDR3 DNA reads as TGTGCCAGCAGCCCCAGGGACAGGGCTGCTTTCTTT. Residues: CASSPRDRAAFF.

The chain is built from TRBV5-1 and TRBJ1-5; TRBD1 matches 7 bases. The trim removed 3 bases at V and 3 bases at J, leaving 3 bases unmatched. The germline V gene encodes CDR1 SGHRS and CDR2 YFSETQ. This CDR3 has 14 amino acids. For the CDR3, the DNA is TGCGCCAGCAGCTCGGGACAGCCCAATCAGCCCCAGCATTTT. This sequence encodes CASSSGQPNQPQHF.

The chain joins TRBV7-9 to TRBJ2-7; 7 nucleotides line up with TRBD2. The CDR3 runs to 16 residues. Germline values: CDR1 SEHNR, CDR2 FQNEAQ (reference sequence). J lost 1 base, V lost 5 bases, and 11 bases had no gene match. This CDR3 reads CASSTPLSSGSYEQYF. CDR3 in DNA: TGTGCCAGCAGCACACCTCTGTCTAGCGGATCCTACGAGCAGTACTTC.

V and J are TRBV28 and TRBJ2-3; D is perhaps TRBD2 (6 bases). CDR3 length: 14 amino acids. Trimming took off 2 bases at V and 0 bases at J, with 6 bases between the two ends. Per germline, CDR1 MDHEN and CDR2 SYDVKM. CDR3 protein: CASSLGTSTDTQYF. Written as DNA, the CDR3 is TGTGCCAGCAGTTTAGGGACTAGCACAGATACGCAGTATTTT.

This clone was detected once. Written as DNA, the CDR3 is TGTGCCAGCAGCTTGGCGCAGGGGGCCTACAATGAGCAGTTCTTC. Translating gives CASSLAQGAYNEQFF. The rearrangement uses TRBV5-5 and TRBJ2-1, with 7 nucleotides matching TRBD1. The CDR3 contains 15 residues. Trimming took 0 bases from V and 2 from J; bases not matched to a gene: 2. Germline loops: CDR1 SGHKS, CDR2 YYEKEE (reference sequence).

The V call is TRBV7-9, the J call TRBJ1-5; D ambiguous. The CDR3 contains 14 residues. Germline assignment: CDR1 SEHNR and CDR2 FQNEAQ (reference sequence). V was cut by 1 base and J by 0 bases, with 4 bases left in between. This CDR3 is CASSLDNSNQPQHF. Here the CDR3 DNA reads TGTGCCAGCAGCTTAGACAATAGCAATCAGCCCCAGCATTTT.